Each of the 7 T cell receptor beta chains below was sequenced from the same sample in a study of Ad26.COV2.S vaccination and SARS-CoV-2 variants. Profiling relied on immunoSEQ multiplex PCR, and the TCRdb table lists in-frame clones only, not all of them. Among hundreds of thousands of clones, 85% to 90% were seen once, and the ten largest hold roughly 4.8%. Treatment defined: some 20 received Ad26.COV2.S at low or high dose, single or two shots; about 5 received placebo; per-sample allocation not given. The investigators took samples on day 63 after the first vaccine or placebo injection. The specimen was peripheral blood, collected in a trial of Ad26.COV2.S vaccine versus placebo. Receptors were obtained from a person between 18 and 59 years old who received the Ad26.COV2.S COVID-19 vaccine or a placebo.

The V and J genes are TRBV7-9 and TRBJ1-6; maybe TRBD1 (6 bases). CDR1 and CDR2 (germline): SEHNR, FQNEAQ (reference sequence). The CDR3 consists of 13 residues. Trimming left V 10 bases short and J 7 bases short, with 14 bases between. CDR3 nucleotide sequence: TGTGCCACCTCCAGACAGGCAAATTCACCCCTCCACTTT. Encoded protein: CATSRQANSPLHF.

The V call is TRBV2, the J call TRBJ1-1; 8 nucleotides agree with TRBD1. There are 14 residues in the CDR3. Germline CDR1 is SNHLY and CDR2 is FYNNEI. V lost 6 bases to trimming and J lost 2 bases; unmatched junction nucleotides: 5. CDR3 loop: CASSYGQGNTEAFF. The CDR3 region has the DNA TGTGCCAGCAGCTATGGACAGGGTAACACTGAAGCTTTCTTT. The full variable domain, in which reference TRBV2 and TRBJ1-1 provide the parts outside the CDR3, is EPEVTQTPSHQVTQMGQEVILRCVPISNHLYFYWYRQILGQKVEFLVSFYNNEISEKSEIFDDQFSVERPDGSNFTLKIRSTKLEDSAMYFCASSYGQGNTEAFFGQGTRLTVV.

This chain's CDR3 is CASSLAGALGTEAFF. The CDR3, as DNA: TGTGCCAGCAGCTTGGCCGGGGCCCTAGGCACTGAAGCTTTCTTT. This chain uses TRBV5-4 with TRBJ1-1, with D perhaps TRBD1 (5 bases). This CDR3 is 15 amino acids long. Trimming took off 0 bases at V and 4 bases at J, with 13 bases between the two ends. Germline V gene lookup returns CDR1 SGHNT and CDR2 YYREEE (reference sequence).

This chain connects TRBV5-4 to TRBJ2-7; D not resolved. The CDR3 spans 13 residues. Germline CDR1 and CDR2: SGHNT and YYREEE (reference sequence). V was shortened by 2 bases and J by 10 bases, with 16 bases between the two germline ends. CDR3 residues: CASSFTADTIQYF. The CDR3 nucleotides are TGTGCCAGCAGCTTTACAGCCGATACTATTCAGTACTTC.

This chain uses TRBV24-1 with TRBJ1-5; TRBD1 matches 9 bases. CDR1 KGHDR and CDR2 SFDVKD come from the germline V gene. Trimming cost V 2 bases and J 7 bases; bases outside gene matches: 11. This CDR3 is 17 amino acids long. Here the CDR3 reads CATSDSLSGQGTQPQHF. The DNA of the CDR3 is TGTGCCACCAGTGATTCCCTTTCGGGACAGGGTACGCAGCCCCAGCATTTT.

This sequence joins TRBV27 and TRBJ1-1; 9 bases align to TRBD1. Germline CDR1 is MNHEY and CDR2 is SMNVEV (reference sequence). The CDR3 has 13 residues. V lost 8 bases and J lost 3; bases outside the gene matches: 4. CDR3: CASGTGGDTEAFF. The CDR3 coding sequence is TGTGCCAGCGGTACAGGGGGCGACACTGAAGCTTTCTTT.

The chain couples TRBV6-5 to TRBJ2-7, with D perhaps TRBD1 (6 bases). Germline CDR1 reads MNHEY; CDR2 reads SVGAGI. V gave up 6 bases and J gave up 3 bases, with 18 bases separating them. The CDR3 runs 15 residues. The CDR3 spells CASRDTGHLYYEQYF. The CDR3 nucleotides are TGTGCCAGCAGAGACACGGGACACTTATACTACGAGCAGTACTTC.